Below are 9 T cell receptor beta chains sequenced from a single sample in a study of blood T cell repertoires in COVID-19 (dated by TCRdb to 2020 to 2021). Library preparation was by the immunoSEQ multiplex PCR assay. TCRdb mirrors the immuneACCESS table, restricted to in-frame sequences. Some clones are absent from its copies; in checked studies, under half trace to an unresolved V gene, and the reason for the others is unknown. This sample comprises some 190,000 clones, approximately 80% of them detected only once. The ten largest clones represent around 8.9% of the sample. Sequenced sample: peripheral blood. These receptors originate from a woman in her 50s with active or convalescent COVID-19.

The rearrangement joins TRBV6-5 to TRBJ2-3, with D maybe TRBD1 (5 bases). Germline V gene sequence: CDR1 MNHEY, CDR2 SVGAGI. Trimming took 2 bases from V and 8 from J, leaving 17 bases between them. The CDR3 has 15 amino acids. The chain's CDR3 is CASSYERQGRGTQYF. The CDR3 region has the DNA TGTGCCAGCAGTTACGAACGGCAGGGCAGAGGTACGCAGTATTTT.

This chain connects TRBV29-1 to TRBJ1-1, with 7 bases that match TRBD1. Germline lookup yields CDR1 SQVTM and CDR2 ANQGSEA. V shed 1 base and J 1 base; nucleotides not matched to a gene: 6. The CDR3 has 15 amino acids. The CDR3 coding sequence is TGCAGCGTTGAAGGTAGACAGGGCGCGAACACTGAAGCTTTCTTT. It codes for CSVEGRQGANTEAFF.

This chain uses TRBV7-3 with TRBJ1-3, with a possible D match to TRBD1 (6 bases). Germline V lookup: CDR1 SGHTA, CDR2 FQGTGA. The CDR3 consists of 14 residues. V was pared by 5 bases and J by 1 base, with 9 bases between. CDR3 sequence reads: CASSLQGSGNTIYF. The CDR3 DNA reads TGTGCCAGCAGCCTACAGGGTTCTGGAAACACCATATATTTT. Full variable domain (outside the CDR3, taken from reference TRBV7-3 and TRBJ1-3): GAGVSQTPSNKVTEKGKYVELRCDPISGHTALYWYRQSLGQGPEFLIYFQGTGAADDSGLPNDRFFAVRPEGSVSTLKIQRTERGDSAVYLCASSLQGSGNTIYFGEGSWLTVV.

CDR3: CASSLLGLAGGKGEQFF. The CDR3, as DNA: TGTGCCAGCAGCTTACTAGGTTTGGCAGGGGGCAAGGGTGAGCAGTTCTTC. The chain employs TRBV7-2 and TRBJ2-1; 8 nucleotides line up with TRBD1. This CDR3 contains 17 residues. Germline V gene lookup returns CDR1 SGHTA and CDR2 FQGNSA. The V segment lost 2 bases and the J segment 9 bases; nucleotides outside the gene matches: 15.

This chain joins TRBV7-9 and TRBJ2-3; 11 nucleotides align to TRBD2. CDR3 length: 15 amino acids. From germline, CDR1 is SEHNR and CDR2 FQNEAQ (reference sequence). With V trimmed by 5 bases and J by 6 bases, 7 bases remained unmatched. CDR3 region: CASSPSGGIRDTQYF. CDR3 sequence (DNA): TGTGCCAGCAGCCCTAGCGGGGGGATAAGGGATACGCAGTATTTT.

This clone occurred once. The chain recombines TRBV4-3 with TRBJ1-2; tentative D call: TRBD1 (6 bases). This CDR3 is 14 amino acids long. Between the trimmed V and J ends, which lost 0 bases and 4 bases, there was a span of 9 bases. The V gene's germline CDR1 is LGHNA and CDR2 YSLEER. Written as DNA, the CDR3 is TGCGCCAGCAGCCAAGATAGAGGGGGCTATGGCTACACCTTC. Amino acids: CASSQDRGGYGYTF.

This clone was detected a few times. V and J are TRBV5-1 and TRBJ2-2, with 11 bases lining up with TRBD2. Germline CDR1 SGHRS, CDR2 YFSETQ. The CDR3 is 16 residues long. The ends lost 0 bases at V and 4 bases at J; junction bases unmatched: 2. The CDR3 DNA sequence: TGCGCCAGCAGCTTGGGACTAGCGGGGCCCACCGGGGAGCTGTTTTTT. It translates to CASSLGLAGPTGELFF.

The chain recombines TRBV19 with TRBJ1-5; a possible D gene is TRBD1 (6 bases). With 8 bases removed from V and 3 bases from J, the gap between germline ends came to 17 bases. CDR1 is LNHDA and CDR2 is SQIVND in the germline V gene (reference sequence). CDR3 size: 15 residues. The CDR3 region is CASLPGGQLNQPQHF. Written as DNA, the CDR3 is TGTGCCAGTTTACCCGGGGGGCAGCTCAATCAGCCCCAGCATTTT.

In its sample, this clone was seen a few times. J is TRBJ1-5 and V is TRBV6-2 or TRBV6-3, with 10 bases lining up with TRBD1. Germline assignment: CDR1 MNHEY and CDR2 SVGEGT. J lost 5 bases, V lost 5 bases, and 3 bases had no gene match. CDR3 length: 14 amino acids. This chain's CDR3 is CASSTGTGDQPQHF. The CDR3 region has the DNA TGTGCCAGCAGTACCGGGACAGGGGATCAGCCCCAGCATTTT.